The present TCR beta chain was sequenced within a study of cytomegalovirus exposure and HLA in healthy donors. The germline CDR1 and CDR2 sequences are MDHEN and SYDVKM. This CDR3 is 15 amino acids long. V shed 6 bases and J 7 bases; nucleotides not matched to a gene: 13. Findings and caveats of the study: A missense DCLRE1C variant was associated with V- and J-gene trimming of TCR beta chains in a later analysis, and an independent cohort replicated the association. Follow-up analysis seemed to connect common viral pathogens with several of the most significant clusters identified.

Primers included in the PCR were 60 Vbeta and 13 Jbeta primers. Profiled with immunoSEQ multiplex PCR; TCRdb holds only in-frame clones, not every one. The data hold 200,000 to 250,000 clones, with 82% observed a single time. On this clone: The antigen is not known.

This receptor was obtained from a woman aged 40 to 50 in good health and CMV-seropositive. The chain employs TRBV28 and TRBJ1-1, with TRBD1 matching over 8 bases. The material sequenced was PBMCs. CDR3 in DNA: TGTGCCAGCAGCAGACTCCGGGACAGGCCTGATGAAGCTTTCTTT. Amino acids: CASSRLRDRPDEAFF.